Sequencing of this T cell receptor beta chain was carried out in a study of beta chain features in type 1 diabetes. The sequenced template was cDNA made from the entire isolated RNA. Generated by immunoSEQ multiplex PCR, the TCRdb table keeps only in-frame clones and is missing some. The data contain under 250,000 clones, approximately 10% of them singletons. This clone turned up a few times. The ends were cut back, 0 bases at V and 3 bases at J, with 13 bases in the middle. CDR3 length: 16 amino acids. Germline-derived CDR1 and CDR2 are LNHNV and YYDKDF (reference sequence). The receptor comes from a young man in good health. Sample: central memory CD4+ T cells from blood. The chain employs TRBV15 and TRBJ2-3, with D possibly matching TRBD2 (5 bases). The CDR3 region has the DNA TGTGCCACCAGCAGAGACTCCGTCGGAGGTACAGATACGCAGTATTTT. This gives the protein CATSRDSVGGTDTQYF.